This T cell receptor beta chain is from a study of PD-1 blockade in classical Hodgkin lymphoma. Study-wide context: Once every 2 weeks, patients received intravenous nivolumab at 3 mg/kg. Findings of the study overall: The diversity seen at baseline in complete responders resembled that of newly diagnosed patients.

The table came from immunoSEQ multiplex PCR; TCRdb's copy has only in-frame clones and leaves some out. The sample lists 95,000 to 100,000 clones; around 89% were seen once. Each patient relapsed following autologous stem cell transplantation, and prior brentuximab vedotin exposure differed. A word on this clone: What it recognizes is unknown.

Trimming removed 4 bases from V and 3 bases from J, with 10 bases in between. Germline CDR1 SGHNT, CDR2 YENEEA. The CDR3 totals 13 residues. The TCR comes from a human donor with classical Hodgkin lymphoma. The sample was peripheral blood mononuclear cells (PBMCs), taken before the second cycle of nivolumab. The V and J genes are TRBV11-3 and TRBJ2-7; the D gene is possibly TRBD1 (5 bases). CDR3 amino acids: CASSSDRFYEQYF. The CDR3, as DNA: TGTGCCAGCAGCTCCGACAGATTCTACGAGCAGTACTTC. The entire variable domain, with the rest obtained from reference TRBV11-3 and TRBJ2-7, is as follows: EAGVVQSPRYKIIEKKQPVAFWCNPISGHNTLYWYLQNLGQGPELLIRYENEEAVDDSQLPKDRFSAERLKGVDSTLKIQPAELGDSAVYLCASSSDRFYEQYFGPGTRLTVT.